The 9 T cell receptor beta chains below all came from one sample that was sequenced in a study of blood T cell repertoires in COVID-19. Repertoires were generated with immunoSEQ multiplex PCR, while TCRdb's copy carries only in-frame clones and drops some. The sample lists approximately 210,000 clones; about 86% were seen once. Sequenced material: peripheral blood. The receptors stem from a woman between 50 and 59 years old with acute or convalescent COVID-19.

V gene TRBV24-1 combines with J gene TRBJ2-3; D is possibly TRBD2 (6 bases). The CDR3 extends over 15 amino acids. From germline, CDR1 is KGHDR and CDR2 SFDVKD. Between the trimmed V and J ends, which lost 8 bases and 5 bases, there was a span of 19 bases. The CDR3, as DNA: TGTGCCACCACACCCGGGAGCGGGCGGGAAGATACGCAGTATTTT. Its protein is CATTPGSGREDTQYF.

The chain employs TRBV7-2 and TRBJ1-5; 9 bases align to TRBD1. Germline V gene data show CDR1 as SGHTA and CDR2 as FQGNSA. The J segment lost 9 bases and the V segment lost 4 bases, leaving 4 bases of the junction unmatched. This CDR3 is 13 amino acids long. The CDR3 DNA reads as TGTGCCAGCAGCTGGGACAGGGCTCGGCCCCAGCATTTT. It codes for CASSWDRARPQHF. Full variable domain (rest looked up from reference TRBV7-2 and TRBJ1-5): GAGVSQSPSNKVTEKGKDVELRCDPISGHTALYWYRQSLGQGLEFLIYFQGNSAPDKSGLPSDRFSAERTGGSVSTLTIQRTQQEDSAVYLCASSWDRARPQHFGDGTRLSIL.

The V gene is TRBV5-4, the J gene TRBJ2-7; 10 bases fit TRBD2. This CDR3 is 17 amino acids long. Trimming cost V 2 bases and J 2 bases; bases outside gene matches: 10. CDR1 is SGHNT and CDR2 is YYREEE in the germline V gene (reference sequence). The CDR3 here is CASSFYLTSGATYEQYF. The CDR3 DNA reads TGTGCCAGCAGCTTCTATCTAACTAGCGGGGCCACCTACGAGCAGTACTTC.

The chain is built from TRBV2 and TRBJ2-1; possible D gene TRBD2, 5 bases. This CDR3 has 13 residues. Trimming removed 6 bases from V and 3 bases from J, with 9 bases in between. Germline V CDR1 and CDR2: SNHLY, FYNNEI. The CDR3 is CASRKEVYNEQFF. In DNA, the CDR3 is TGTGCCAGCAGAAAGGAGGTCTACAATGAGCAGTTCTTC.

V is TRBV10-3 and J is TRBJ2-3; TRBD1 matches at 8 bases. Germline trimming cut 4 bases from V and 0 bases from J; bases unmatched to any gene: 3. The CDR3 runs to 15 residues. Looked up from germline, CDR1 is ENHRY and CDR2 is SYGVKD. The CDR3 sequence: CAISVGDRSTDTQYF. The CDR3 coding sequence is TGTGCCATCAGTGTGGGGGACAGGAGCACAGATACGCAGTATTTT.

The chain uses TRBV20-1 and TRBJ2-7; maybe TRBD1 (5 bases). Between the trimmed V and J ends, which lost 3 bases and 5 bases, there was a span of 8 bases. Germline CDR1 is DFQATT and CDR2 is SNEGSKA (reference sequence). This CDR3 region has 11 residues. CDR3 in amino acids: CSASYRNEQYF. The CDR3 region has the DNA TGCAGTGCTAGCTACAGGAACGAGCAGTACTTC.

This chain connects TRBV19 to TRBJ2-1; possibly TRBD2 for D (5 bases). The CDR3 loop spans 16 amino acids. Trimming shortened V by 5 bases and J by 0 bases, and 14 bases separated the two germline ends. Germline V gene lookup returns CDR1 LNHDA and CDR2 SQIVND (reference sequence). The DNA for the CDR3 is TGTGCCAGTAGTCCTACGGGTGGGAGCTCCTACAATGAGCAGTTCTTC. It encodes CASSPTGGSSYNEQFF. Drawing the rest from reference TRBV19 and TRBJ2-1, the complete variable domain is DGGITQSPKYLFRKEGQNVTLSCEQNLNHDAMYWYRQDPGQGLRLIYYSQIVNDFQKGDIAEGYSVSREKKESFPLTVTSAQKNPTAFYLCASSPTGGSSYNEQFFGPGTRLTVL.

This clone was detected only once. V usage is TRBV2 and J usage is TRBJ1-5; 9 bases match TRBD1. The V gene end was trimmed by 5 bases and the J gene end by 3 bases; junction bases not matched to a gene: 5. Germline CDR1 is SNHLY and CDR2 is FYNNEI. This CDR3 comprises 15 residues. The CDR3 coding sequence is TGTGCCAGCAGTAACAGGGGGCTCGACAATCAGCCCCAGCATTTT. This gives the protein CASSNRGLDNQPQHF.

The chain links TRBV24-1 to TRBJ2-3; D unclear. V was trimmed by 3 bases and J by 2 bases, leaving 11 bases between them. The CDR3 sequence is 15 residues long. From germline, CDR1 is KGHDR and CDR2 SFDVKD. The CDR3 DNA reads as TGTGCCACCAGTGATCCAGGTCCCTTCACAGATACGCAGTATTTT. Its protein product is CATSDPGPFTDTQYF.